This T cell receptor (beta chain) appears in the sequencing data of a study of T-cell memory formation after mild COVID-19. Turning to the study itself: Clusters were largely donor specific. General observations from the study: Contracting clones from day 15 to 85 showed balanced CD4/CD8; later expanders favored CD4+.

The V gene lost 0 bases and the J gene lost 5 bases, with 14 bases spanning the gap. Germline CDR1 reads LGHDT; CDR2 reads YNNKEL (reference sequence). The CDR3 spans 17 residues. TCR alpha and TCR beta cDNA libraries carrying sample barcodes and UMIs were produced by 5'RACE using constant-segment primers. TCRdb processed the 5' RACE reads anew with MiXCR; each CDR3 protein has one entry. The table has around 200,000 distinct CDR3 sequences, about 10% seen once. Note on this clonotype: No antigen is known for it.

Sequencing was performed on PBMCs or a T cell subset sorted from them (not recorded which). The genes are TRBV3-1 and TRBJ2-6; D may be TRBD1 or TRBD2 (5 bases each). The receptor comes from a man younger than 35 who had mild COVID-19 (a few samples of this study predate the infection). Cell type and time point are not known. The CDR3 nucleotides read TGTGCCAGCAGCCAAGAACCCCCGAGGGGATGGGCCAACGTCCTGACTTTC. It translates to CASSQEPPRGWANVLTF.